This T cell receptor beta chain was sequenced during a study of response to subunit inactivated influenza vaccine (dated 2018 in TCRdb). Looking at the study overall: To follow how T cells responded to a trivalent subunit inactivated influenza vaccine, the researchers relied on deep quantitative profiling of the T cell receptor repertoire.

Libraries came from RT-PCR. The reads were generated on an Illumina HiSeq 2500. TCRdb reprocessed the public reads (quality trimming at Q25 with fastp, clone calling with MiXCR) and kept in-frame beta chains. Under each unique CDR3 protein, matching rows form one entry showing the most common genes and DNA. This sample gives about 800,000 distinct CDR3 sequences in total; around 20% of them show up just once. The ten largest clones represent around 9.6% of the sample. Taken from cysteine to phenylalanine, the CDR3 has 14 residues. The retained sequence is limited to the CDR3, 42 bases, with the frame set at the first base. After removal of 8 bases from V and 7 bases from J, the junction retains 10 bases not matched to a gene. A remark on this clonotype: Its recognized antigen is unknown. Nothing much larger sits one base from this clone, and base qualities are not available.

Overall study results and their limits: It was suggested by the authors that each seasonal influenza vaccination may recruit only a limited number of new T cells.

The rearrangement joined TRBV12-3 or TRBV12-4 to TRBJ2-2; TRBD1 matches 7 bases in the middle. Sequencing was performed on PBMCs from blood, taken about 5 days after vaccination. The TCR was taken from a man between 45 and 60 years old who received an inactivated influenza vaccine. Donor details come from another sample of the same person, matched by shared clones. The CDR3 has the sequence CASGKTGSGGELFF. The DNA is as follows: TGTGCCAGCGGAAAGACAGGGTCGGGCGGGGAGCTGTTTTTT.